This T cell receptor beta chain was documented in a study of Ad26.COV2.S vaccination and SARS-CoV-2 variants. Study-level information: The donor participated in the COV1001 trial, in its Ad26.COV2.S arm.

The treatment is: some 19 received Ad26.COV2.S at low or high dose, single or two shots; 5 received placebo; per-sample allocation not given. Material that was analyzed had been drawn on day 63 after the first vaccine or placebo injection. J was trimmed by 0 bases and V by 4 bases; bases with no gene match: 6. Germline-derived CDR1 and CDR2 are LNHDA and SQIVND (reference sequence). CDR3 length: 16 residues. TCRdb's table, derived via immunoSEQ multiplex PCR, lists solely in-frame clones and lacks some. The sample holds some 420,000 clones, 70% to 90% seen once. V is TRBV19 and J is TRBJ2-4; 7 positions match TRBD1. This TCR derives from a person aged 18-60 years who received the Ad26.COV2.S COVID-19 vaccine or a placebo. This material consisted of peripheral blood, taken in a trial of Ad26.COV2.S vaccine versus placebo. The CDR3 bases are TGTGCCAGTAGTACGGGACAGACCCTAGCCAAAAACATTCAGTACTTC. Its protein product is CASSTGQTLAKNIQYF.